This is a list of T cell receptor beta chains from one sample in a study of metastatic and nonmetastatic thyroid tumors. TCRdb reprocessed the PCR reads using MiXCR. The data hold about 4,100 clones, with roughly a third observed a single time. The sequenced material came from adjacent normal tissue. These receptor sequences come from a female donor with papillary thyroid cancer or a benign thyroid nodule (not recorded which). Some clones in this sample may be carry-over from other donors' samples. Both conserved end residues are part of each CDR3. A D gene is named only where the DNA matches it firmly. Only some rows state a clone size, as once, few, many or a class for expanded clones.

>NA|TRBV6-2/TRBV6-3|TRBD2|TRBJ2-1
CASSYGGRAYNEQFF
TGTGCCAGCAGTTACGGCGGGAGGGCCTACAATGAGCAGTTCTTC
>few|TRBV12-3/TRBV12-4|NA|TRBJ2-3
CASIYSGSSTDTQCF
TGTGCCAGCATTTATAGCGGTTCTAGCACAGATACGCAGTGTTTT
>NA|TRBV15|NA|TRBJ2-1
CATRSSIYNEQFF
TGTGCAACTCGGAGTTCCATTTACAATGAGCAGTTCTTC
>NA|TRBV24-1|NA|TRBJ2-1
CATSDMTVTIDEQFF
TGTGCCACCAGTGATATGACCGTTACAATCGATGAGCAGTTCTTC
>NA|TRBV12-3/TRBV12-4|NA|TRBJ2-3
CASSRGVQGITDTQYF
TGTGCCAGCAGTCGAGGGGTTCAGGGTATCACAGATACGCAGTATTTT
>NA|TRBV7-9|TRBD2|TRBJ2-1
CASSPPSGRDNEQFF
TGTGCCAGCAGCCCACCTAGCGGGAGGGACAATGAGCAGTTCTTC
>once|TRBV30|NA|TRBJ1-4
CAWSARPNEKLFF
TGTGCCTGGAGCGCTAGACCAAATGAAAAACTGTTTTTT
>few|TRBV25-1|NA|TRBJ1-2
CASSSWVYGYTF
TGTGCCAGCTCCTCTTGGGTCTATGGCTACACCTTC
>once|TRBV20-1|NA|TRBJ2-7
CSARLVGSNPQYF
TGCAGTGCTAGACTAGTGGGAAGTAATCCGCAGTACTTC
>few|TRBV6-1|NA|TRBJ1-5
CASSEGGGSGSRQPQHF
TGTGCCAGCAGTGAAGGTGGGGGGAGCGGGTCTAGACAGCCCCAGCATTTT
>few|TRBV24-1|TRBD2|TRBJ2-5
CATSDPTSGAQETQYF
TGTGCCACCAGTGACCCGACTAGCGGAGCTCAAGAGACCCAGTACTTC
>NA|TRBV12-3/TRBV12-4|TRBD1|TRBJ2-7
CASSSPRDRGQSEQYF
TGTGCCAGCAGTTCCCCGCGGGACAGGGGACAATCCGAGCAGTACTTC
>hyperexpanded|TRBV27|TRBD1|TRBJ2-1
CASSSPGQGYNEQFF
TGTGCCAGCAGCTCTCCGGGACAGGGATACAATGAGCAGTTCTTC
>few|TRBV6-1|TRBD1|TRBJ2-7
CASSSRDSAYEQYF
TGTGCCAGCAGTAGCCGGGACAGTGCCTACGAGCAGTACTTC
>few|TRBV11-3|NA|TRBJ1-1
CASSLAGGAAEAFF
TGTGCCAGCAGCTTAGCGGGGGGCGCGGCTGAAGCTTTCTTT
>NA|TRBV5-1|NA|TRBJ2-7
CASSFSGASYEQYF
TGCGCCAGCAGCTTTTCCGGGGCCTCCTACGAGCAGTACTTC
>large|TRBV4-1|NA|TRBJ2-2
CASSQFGGTNTGELFF
TGCGCCAGCAGCCAATTCGGCGGGACGAACACCGGGGAGCTGTTTTTT
>few|TRBV12-3/TRBV12-4|NA|TRBJ2-2
CASRRAFGGTGELFF
TGTGCCAGCAGACGTGCCTTCGGAGGGACCGGGGAGCTGTTTTTT